The 22 T cell receptor beta chains given below trace back to one sample, sequenced in a study of blood T cell repertoires in COVID-19 (TCRdb year 2020). Receptors were amplified or captured by the immunoSEQ multiplex PCR assay. TCRdb stores this immuneACCESS table with in-frame sequences only. Part of the clones is absent; in the studies checked, under half of the shortfall reflects unresolved V genes, and no reason is known for the rest. This sample has a few hundred thousand clones in its table, and 85% to 90% of those were observed once. The ten largest account for roughly 3.9% of the sample. Material: peripheral blood. These receptors all come from a woman between 35 and 50 years old with acute or convalescent COVID-19.

The chain links TRBV27 to TRBJ2-3; D unresolved. The CDR3 runs 13 residues. Trimming removed 7 bases at V and 0 bases at J, with 8 bases between. Germline CDR1 and CDR2: MNHEY and SMNVEV (reference sequence). CDR3 nucleotides: TGTGCCAGCACGACTTCAAGCACAGATACGCAGTATTTT. This translates into CASTTSSTDTQYF.

J is TRBJ2-7 and V is TRBV25-1; D may be TRBD2 (6 bases). Germline V lookup: CDR1 MGHDK, CDR2 SYGVNS. Trimming cost V 1 base and J 2 bases, with 18 bases left between them. This CDR3 contains 17 residues. The CDR3: CASSESPGTLVAYEQYV. CDR3 nucleotides: TGTGCCAGCAGTGAATCCCCCGGGACTCTCGTCGCCTACGAGCAGTACGTC.

The chain employs TRBV6-7 and TRBJ2-1; 13 bases align to TRBD2. TRBV6-7 is marked as an open reading frame, function uncertain. Losses at the gene ends were 1 base for V and 7 bases for J; bases not matched to a gene: 16. The CDR3 covers 20 residues. In DNA form, the CDR3 reads TGTGCCAGCAGTTACTGCGGACTAGCGGGGGATACGTCGCGAGGGAATGAGCAGTTCTTC. It translates to CASSYCGLAGDTSRGNEQFF.

The chain is built from TRBV5-1 and TRBJ2-3; a possible D gene is TRBD2 (6 bases). This CDR3 has 13 amino acids. Trimming shortened V by 6 bases and J by 5 bases, and 13 bases separated the two germline ends. The germline V gene has CDR1 SGHRS and CDR2 YFSETQ. CDR3 bases: TGCGCCAGCACCCAGACGGAGGGAGATACGCAGTATTTT. It yields the protein CASTQTEGDTQYF.

A note on this clone: At one end the junction does not follow the germline gene, possibly because of a read error. The rearrangement links TRBV30 to TRBJ1-1; no definite D call. Germline V CDR1 and CDR2: GTSNPN, SVGIG (reference sequence). The CDR3 is made up of 14 amino acids. The CDR3 DNA reads TGTGCCTGGAGCCCTCCGGGATCTTTTACCTCCATAGTCTTT. Protein sequence: CAWSPPGSFTSIVF.

This chain links TRBV9 with TRBJ2-2, with TRBD2 matching 8 bases. Germline assignment: CDR1 SGDLS and CDR2 YYNGEE. The junction had 7 bases not matched to a gene; V was cut back by 5 bases and J by 4 bases. This CDR3 region has 15 residues. CDR3 sequence (DNA): TGTGCCAGCAGATTAGCGGGGTCGGGCACCGGGGAGCTGTTTTTT. Protein sequence: CASRLAGSGTGELFF.

The chain carries TRBV5-6 and TRBJ1-1, with TRBD1 matching 10 bases. V shed 4 bases, J shed 3 bases, and the junction held 6 bases outside the gene matches. This CDR3 has 15 residues. Germline CDR1 and CDR2: SGHDT and YYEEEE. The DNA for the CDR3 is TGTGCCAGCAGCCCCGACAGGGGGCGTTACACTGAAGCTTTCTTT. This sequence encodes CASSPDRGRYTEAFF.

The chain has TRBV18 and TRBJ1-2; D is ambiguous. Germline CDR1 is KGHSH and CDR2 is LQKENI. The V end lost 2 bases, the J end lost 9 bases, and 10 bases lay between the germline ends. The CDR3 length is 12 residues. Written as DNA, the CDR3 is TGTGCCAGCTCACCATCTTGGGCTAGCTACACCTTC. It translates to CASSPSWASYTF.

The rearrangement uses TRBV15 and TRBJ1-2, with a possible D match to TRBD1 (5 bases). V was clipped by 0 bases and J by 8 bases, with 13 bases between them. The CDR3 extends over 14 amino acids. Germline CDR1 is LNHNV and CDR2 is YYDKDF (reference sequence). The CDR3 nucleotides read TGTGCCACCAGCAGAGAGGCGGGGGGAAAGGGCTACACCTTC. It yields the protein CATSREAGGKGYTF.

CDR3 region: CASSETGGSQPQHF. In DNA form, the CDR3 reads TGTGCCAGCAGTGAAACAGGGGGCAGTCAGCCCCAGCATTTT. This chain links TRBV25-1 with TRBJ1-5; 9 bases are a match to TRBD1. This CDR3 spans 14 amino acids. Germline-derived CDR1 and CDR2 are MGHDK and SYGVNS. The junction had 2 bases not matched to a gene; V was cut back by 2 bases and J by 6 bases. Full variable domain (missing parts from reference TRBV25-1 and TRBJ1-5): EADIYQTPRYLVIGTGKKITLECSQTMGHDKMYWYQQDPGMELHLIHYSYGVNSTEKGDLSSESTVSRIRTEHFPLTLESARPSHTSQYLCASSETGGSQPQHFGDGTRLSIL.

This clone was seen only once. The chain links TRBV27 to TRBJ2-3; 11 bases map to TRBD1. CDR3 size: 18 residues. The V and J ends lost 6 bases and 2 bases, in that order; junction bases with no gene match: 13. CDR1 and CDR2 from the germline V gene are MNHEY and SMNVEV (reference sequence). This chain's CDR3 is CASRDRGPTTFSTDTQYF. CDR3 sequence (DNA): TGTGCCAGCAGGGACAGGGGGCCTACAACCTTTTCCACAGATACGCAGTATTTT.

The V and J genes are TRBV11-2 and TRBJ1-1; the D gene is possibly TRBD1 (5 bases). Between the trimmed V and J ends, which lost 4 bases and 10 bases, there was a span of 10 bases. The CDR3 is 11 residues long. From germline, CDR1 is SGHAT and CDR2 FQNNGV. DNA for the CDR3: TGTGCCAGCAGCTCCCAGGGTATAGCTTTCTTT. Protein sequence: CASSSQGIAFF.

The chain combines TRBV5-5 with TRBJ2-4; TRBD1 matches at 7 bases. The CDR3 sequence is 16 residues long. V shed 0 bases and J 3 bases; nucleotides not matched to a gene: 6. Per the germline V gene, CDR1 is SGHKS and CDR2 is YYEKEE (reference sequence). CDR3 sequence: CASSLADRVVKNIQYF. CDR3 DNA: TGTGCCAGCAGCTTGGCCGACAGGGTGGTCAAAAACATTCAGTACTTC.

The J gene is TRBJ1-2, the V gene TRBV5-8; D is uncertain. V was shortened by 5 bases and J by 0 bases, with 8 bases between the two germline ends. The CDR3 runs 13 residues. Germline CDR1 reads SGHTS; CDR2 reads YDEGEE. The CDR3 spells CASRTGANYGYTF. The DNA for the CDR3 is TGTGCCAGCAGGACGGGAGCTAACTATGGCTACACCTTC.

The rearrangement joins TRBV18 to TRBJ1-3, with D hard to call. CDR1 KGHSH and CDR2 LQKENI come from the germline V gene. Trimming left V 3 bases short and J 0 bases short, with 6 bases between. There are 14 residues in the CDR3. This chain's CDR3 is CASSPAISGNTIYF. The CDR3 DNA reads TGTGCCAGCTCACCCGCGATCTCTGGAAACACCATATATTTT.

The rearrangement joins TRBV5-4 to TRBJ2-7; 15 positions agree with TRBD2. With 3 bases clipped from V and 0 bases from J, the junction kept 4 bases outside the gene matches. CDR3 length equals 17 residues. Germline V CDR1 and CDR2: SGHNT, YYREEE (reference sequence). As DNA, the CDR3 is TGTGCCAGCAGCTCCGGGACTAGCGGGGGGAGCTCCTACGAGCAGTACGTC. This sequence encodes CASSSGTSGGSSYEQYV.

V usage is TRBV2 and J usage is TRBJ1-1; D is unresolved. The V gene lost 4 bases and the J gene lost 1 base, with 13 bases spanning the gap. CDR3 length equals 15 residues. The V gene's germline CDR1 is SNHLY and CDR2 FYNNEI. CDR3 DNA sequence: TGTGCCAGCAGTGGCCAATCGATAGCGAACACTGAAGCTTTCTTT. It translates to CASSGQSIANTEAFF.

Note on this clone: Other DNA sequences in this specimen translate into the identical CDR3. The chain links TRBV9 to TRBJ2-3; TRBD1 matches 9 bases. The CDR3 spans 16 residues. Germline V gene data show CDR1 as SGDLS and CDR2 as YYNGEE. V lost 1 base and J lost 3; bases outside the gene matches: 6. CDR3 sequence (DNA): TGTGCCAGCAGCGTACGTACAGGGGGCCTAACAGATACGCAGTATTTT. Amino acid sequence: CASSVRTGGLTDTQYF.

The chain uses TRBV19 and TRBJ1-5; 9 nucleotides align to TRBD1. Germline trimming cut 3 bases from V and 0 bases from J; bases unmatched to any gene: 6. CDR1 LNHDA and CDR2 SQIVND come from the germline V gene (reference sequence). The CDR3 runs to 17 residues. CDR3 bases: TGTGCCAGTAGTATTCGCGGGACAGGGAATAGCAATCAGCCCCAGCATTTT. Amino acids: CASSIRGTGNSNQPQHF.

V gene TRBV7-2 combines with J gene TRBJ2-3; weak D call: TRBD1 (6 bases). In germline, CDR1 is SGHTA, CDR2 FQGNSA. The CDR3 totals 13 residues. V was clipped by 5 bases and J by 7 bases, with 13 bases between them. The CDR3 DNA sequence: TGTGCCAGCAGCCCACAGGGACATCATACGCAGTATTTT. Translated, it gives CASSPQGHHTQYF. Together with reference TRBV7-2 and TRBJ2-3, the CDR3 gives the full variable domain: GAGVSQSPSNKVTEKGKDVELRCDPISGHTALYWYRQSLGQGLEFLIYFQGNSAPDKSGLPSDRFSAERTGGSVSTLTIQRTQQEDSAVYLCASSPQGHHTQYFGPGTRLTVL.

This clone has a handful of counts. This rearrangement joins TRBV19 to TRBJ1-2; 7 nucleotides agree with TRBD1. Germline trimming cut 7 bases from V and 2 bases from J; bases unmatched to any gene: 10. This CDR3 comprises 15 residues. Germline V lookup: CDR1 LNHDA, CDR2 SQIVND (reference sequence). CDR3: CASTPPTGSNYGYTF. In DNA form, the CDR3 reads TGTGCCAGTACCCCTCCGACAGGGAGCAACTATGGCTACACCTTC.

The rearrangement joins TRBV7-2 to TRBJ1-4; no reliable D call. This CDR3 comprises 14 residues. Germline V lookup: CDR1 SGHTA, CDR2 FQGNSA. V was trimmed by 5 bases and J by 4 bases, leaving 11 bases between them. CDR3 residues: CASSPPPNNEKLFF. The CDR3 bases are TGTGCCAGCAGCCCCCCTCCTAATAATGAAAAACTGTTTTTT.